The clone carrying this TCR beta chain was counted only a few times. This specimen belongs to a study of regulatory T cells in long-lasting Graves disease. Time point: persistent/refractory GD, antithyroid drugs over 5 years with positive TRAb. Isolated PBMC RNA provided the starting material for the TCR library. Investigators prepared the TCR beta libraries by applying iRepertoire HTBI primers and Arm-PCR of CDR3 regions. TCRdb itself ran the multiplex PCR reads through MiXCR, one entry per CDR3 protein. This sample has roughly 500,000 distinct CDR3 sequences, with more than 20% found just once. Sequenced material: peripheral blood mononuclear cells (PBMCs), taken when the disease was refractory, from a patient treated with antithyroid drugs. The TCR originated in a female donor with Graves disease.

The CDR3 loop reads CASSSLAGVEDTQYF. As DNA, the CDR3 is TGCGCCAGCAGCTCTCTAGCGGGAGTGGAAGATACGCAGTATTTT. The chain carries TRBV5-1 and TRBJ2-3, with 10 bases aligning to TRBD2. Looked up from germline, CDR1 is SGHRS and CDR2 is YFSETQ. The CDR3 has 15 amino acids. Trimming cost V 3 bases and J 5 bases; bases outside gene matches: 6.